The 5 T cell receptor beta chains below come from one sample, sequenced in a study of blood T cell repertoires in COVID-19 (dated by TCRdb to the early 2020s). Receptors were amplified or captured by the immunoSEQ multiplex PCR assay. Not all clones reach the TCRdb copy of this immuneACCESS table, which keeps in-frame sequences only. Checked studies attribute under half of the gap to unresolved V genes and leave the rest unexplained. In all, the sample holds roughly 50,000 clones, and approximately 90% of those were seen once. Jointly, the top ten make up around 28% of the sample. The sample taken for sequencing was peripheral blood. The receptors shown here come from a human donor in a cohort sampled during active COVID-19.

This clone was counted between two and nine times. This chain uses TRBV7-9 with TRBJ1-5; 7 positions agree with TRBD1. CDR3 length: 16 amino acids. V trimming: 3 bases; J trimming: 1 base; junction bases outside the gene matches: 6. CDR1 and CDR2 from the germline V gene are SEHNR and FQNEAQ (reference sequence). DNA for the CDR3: TGTGCCAGCAGCTTGGGTTCGGACAGGAGCAATCAGCCCCAGCATTTT. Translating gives CASSLGSDRSNQPQHF.

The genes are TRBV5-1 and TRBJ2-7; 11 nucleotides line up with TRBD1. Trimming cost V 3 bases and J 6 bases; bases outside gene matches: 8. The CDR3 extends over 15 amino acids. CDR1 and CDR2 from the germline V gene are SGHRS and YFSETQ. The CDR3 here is CASSSQSGTGGEQYF. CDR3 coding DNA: TGCGCCAGCAGCTCCCAATCCGGGACAGGGGGCGAGCAGTACTTC.

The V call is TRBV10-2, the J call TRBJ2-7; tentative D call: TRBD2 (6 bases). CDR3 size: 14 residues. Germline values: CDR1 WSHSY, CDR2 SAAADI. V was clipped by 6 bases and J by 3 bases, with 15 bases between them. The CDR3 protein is CASSDSKDYYEQYF. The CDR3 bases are TGCGCCAGCAGCGACTCCAAGGACTACTACGAGCAGTACTTC.

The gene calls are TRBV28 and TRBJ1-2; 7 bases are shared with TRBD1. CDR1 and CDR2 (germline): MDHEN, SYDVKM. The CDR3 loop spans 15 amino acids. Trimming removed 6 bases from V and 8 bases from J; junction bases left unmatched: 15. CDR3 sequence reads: CASRGNGQGVEGYTF. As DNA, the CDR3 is TGTGCCAGCAGAGGGAATGGTCAGGGGGTAGAAGGCTACACCTTC.

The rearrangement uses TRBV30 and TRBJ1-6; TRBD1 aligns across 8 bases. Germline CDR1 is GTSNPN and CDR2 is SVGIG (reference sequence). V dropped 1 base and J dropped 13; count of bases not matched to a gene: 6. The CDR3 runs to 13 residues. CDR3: CAWSGTGKWPLHF. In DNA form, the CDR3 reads TGTGCCTGGAGTGGGACAGGGAAATGGCCCCTCCACTTT.